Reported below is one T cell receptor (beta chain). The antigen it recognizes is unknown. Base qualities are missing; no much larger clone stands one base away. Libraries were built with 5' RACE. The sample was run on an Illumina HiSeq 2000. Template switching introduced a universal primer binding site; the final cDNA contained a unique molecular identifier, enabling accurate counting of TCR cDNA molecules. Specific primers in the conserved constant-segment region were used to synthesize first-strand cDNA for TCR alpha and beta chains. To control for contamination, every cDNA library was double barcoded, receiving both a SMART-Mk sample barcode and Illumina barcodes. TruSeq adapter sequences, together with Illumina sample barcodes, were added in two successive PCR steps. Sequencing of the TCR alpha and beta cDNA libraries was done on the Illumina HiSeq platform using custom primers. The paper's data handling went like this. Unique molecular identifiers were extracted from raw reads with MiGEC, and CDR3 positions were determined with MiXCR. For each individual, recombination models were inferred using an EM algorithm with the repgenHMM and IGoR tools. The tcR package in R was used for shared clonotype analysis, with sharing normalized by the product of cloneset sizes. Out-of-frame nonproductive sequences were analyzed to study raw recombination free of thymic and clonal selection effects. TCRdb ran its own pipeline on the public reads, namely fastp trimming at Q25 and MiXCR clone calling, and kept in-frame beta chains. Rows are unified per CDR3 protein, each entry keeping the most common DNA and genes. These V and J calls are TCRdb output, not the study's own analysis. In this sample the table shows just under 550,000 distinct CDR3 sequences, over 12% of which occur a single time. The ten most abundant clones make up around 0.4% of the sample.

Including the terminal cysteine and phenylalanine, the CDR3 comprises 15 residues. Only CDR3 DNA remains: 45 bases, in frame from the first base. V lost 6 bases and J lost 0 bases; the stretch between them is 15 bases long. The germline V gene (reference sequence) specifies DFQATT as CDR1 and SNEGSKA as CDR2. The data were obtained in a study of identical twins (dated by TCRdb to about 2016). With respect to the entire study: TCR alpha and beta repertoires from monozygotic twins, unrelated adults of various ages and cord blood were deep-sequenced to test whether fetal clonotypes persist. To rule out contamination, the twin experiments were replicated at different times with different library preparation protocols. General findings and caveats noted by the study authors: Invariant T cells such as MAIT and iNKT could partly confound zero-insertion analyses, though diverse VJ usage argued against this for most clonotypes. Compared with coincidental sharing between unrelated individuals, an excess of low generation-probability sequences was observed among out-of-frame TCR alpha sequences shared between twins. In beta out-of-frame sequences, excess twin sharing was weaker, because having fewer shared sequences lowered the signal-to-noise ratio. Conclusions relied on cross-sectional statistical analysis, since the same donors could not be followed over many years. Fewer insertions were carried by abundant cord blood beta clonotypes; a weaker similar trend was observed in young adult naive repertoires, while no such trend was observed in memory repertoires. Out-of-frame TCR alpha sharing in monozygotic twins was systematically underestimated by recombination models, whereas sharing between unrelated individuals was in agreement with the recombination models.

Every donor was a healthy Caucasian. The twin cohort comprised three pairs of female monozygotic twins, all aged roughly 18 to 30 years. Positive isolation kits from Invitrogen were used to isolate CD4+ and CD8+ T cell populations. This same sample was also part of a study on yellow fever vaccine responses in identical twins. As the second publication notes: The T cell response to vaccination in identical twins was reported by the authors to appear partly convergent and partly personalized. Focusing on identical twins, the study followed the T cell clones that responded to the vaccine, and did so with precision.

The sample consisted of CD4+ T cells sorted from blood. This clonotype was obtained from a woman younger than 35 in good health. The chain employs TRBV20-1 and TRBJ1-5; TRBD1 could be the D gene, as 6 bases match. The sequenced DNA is TGCAGTGCCCCCTTTGACAGGCTTAGCAATCAGCCCCAGCATTTT. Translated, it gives CSAPFDRLSNQPQHF.